The clone carrying this T cell receptor beta chain has only one observation. Its target is unknown. This entry belongs to a study of blood T cells in healthy people across ages. A sample-barcoded 5' primer and a J-beta primer mix were used in a second PCR of roughly 6 to 12 cycles. A template-switch adaptor with 12 random nucleotides tagged each cDNA molecule. MiXCR, run by TCRdb on the 5' RACE reads, gives a single entry per CDR3 protein. The repertoire consists of some 1.6 million distinct CDR3 sequences, with approximately 32% occurring once and the leading ten covering 11%. Study-wide results and limits: The study lacked donor CMV status, which possibly confounded expanded clonotype changes. Conclusively comparing naive with antigen-experienced cells was impossible with unsorted PBMCs.

V was clipped by 5 bases and J by 6 bases, with 12 bases between them. The length of the CDR3 is 13 residues. Germline V gene sequence: CDR1 MNHEY, CDR2 SMNVEV (reference sequence). The sequencing sample was made of blood. The genes are TRBV27 and TRBJ2-3; D unresolved. The clonotype originates from a woman in her 30s in good health. DNA of the CDR3: TGTGCCAGCAGTACTCTCGAAGGGGATACGCAGTATTTT. This encodes CASSTLEGDTQYF.